The 14 T cell receptor beta chains given below trace back to one sample, sequenced in a study of T cells expressing NK-cell markers. Each CDR3 protein gets one entry in TCRdb, which reprocessed the 5' RACE reads and gives no DNA. This sample's table has about 450,000 distinct CDR3 sequences. What was sequenced was blood T cells: a sorted CD56 or NKG2C T cell subset, CD4+ or CD8+ T cells, or bulk PBMC T cells (not recorded which). All receptors derive from a woman aged 18 to 75 in good health.

The J gene is TRBJ1-4, the V gene TRBV21-1; TCRdb outputs TRBD1, but without DNA this stays unchecked. TRBV21-1 is assigned pseudogene status. The CDR3 is made up of 16 amino acids. The CDR3 loop is CASTPGDRDDGEKLFF.

The V gene is TRBV7-2, the J gene TRBJ2-3; TCRdb's D gene call, TRBD2, goes unchecked for lack of DNA. The CDR3 consists of 15 residues. Per the germline V gene, CDR1 is SGHTA and CDR2 is FQGNSA. The CDR3 is CASSQGLGRTDTQYF.

The chain recombines TRBV6-2 or TRBV6-3 with TRBJ2-1; with no DNA, the TCRdb D assignment of TRBD1 cannot be verified. In germline, CDR1 is MNHEY, CDR2 SVGEGT. The CDR3 contains 15 residues. CDR3 loop: CASSPAPGVYNEQFF.

The chain links TRBV27 to TRBJ2-6; TCRdb indicates TRBD1, and absent DNA this call remains unverified. The CDR3 covers 17 residues. CDR1 is MNHEY, CDR2 SMNVEV, per germline (reference sequence). CDR3 amino acids: CASSPSTGPSGANVLTF. The variable domain in full, completed from reference TRBV27 and TRBJ2-6, reads EAQVTQNPRYLITVTGKKLTVTCSQNMNHEYMSWYRQDPGLGLRQIYYSMNVEVTDKGDVPEGYKVSRKEKRNFPLILESPSPNQTSLYFCASSPSTGPSGANVLTFGAGSRLTVL.

This rearrangement joins TRBV5-6 to TRBJ2-3; TCRdb calls TRBD1, which cannot be checked without DNA. CDR3 size: 17 residues. Looked up from germline, CDR1 is SGHDT and CDR2 is YYEEEE. CDR3 residues: CASSFRTVTTSTDTQYF. The full variable domain, rest sourced from reference TRBV5-6 and TRBJ2-3, is DAGVTQSPTHLIKTRGQQVTLRCSPKSGHDTVSWYQQALGQGPQFIFQYYEEEERQRGNFPDRFSGHQFPNYSSELNVNALLLGDSALYLCASSFRTVTTSTDTQYFGPGTRLTVL.

The rearrangement joins TRBV20-1 to TRBJ2-1; the TCRdb D gene call, TRBD2, has no DNA to confirm it. CDR3 length equals 15 residues. Germline V lookup: CDR1 DFQATT, CDR2 SNEGSKA (reference sequence). CDR3: CSARVREGGSNEQFF.

The rearrangement uses TRBV7-2 and TRBJ1-2. Germline V gene lookup returns CDR1 SGHTA and CDR2 FQGNSA. CDR3 length: 14 residues. The CDR3: CASSLADNNYGYTF.

CDR3 sequence reads: CASSFPQVPSTQYF. This chain uses TRBV11-2 with TRBJ2-3; TCRdb lists TRBD2, though no DNA is available to test this call. The CDR3 loop spans 14 amino acids. Germline CDR1 SGHAT, CDR2 FQNNGV.

The chain employs TRBV7-9 and TRBJ2-3; the TCRdb call, TRBD1, lacks DNA for checking. Germline V CDR1 and CDR2: SEHNR, FQNEAQ (reference sequence). The CDR3 runs to 17 residues. The CDR3 sequence: CASSFPGTDTSTDTQYF.

This sequence joins TRBV9 and TRBJ2-3; TCRdb proposes TRBD2, but this gene call is untestable without DNA. There are 15 residues in the CDR3. The germline V gene encodes CDR1 SGDLS and CDR2 YYNGEE. This CDR3 reads CASSVGGGARDTQYF.

The rearrangement links TRBV5-4 to TRBJ1-6; TCRdb calls TRBD1, which cannot be checked without DNA. The germline V gene has CDR1 SGHNT and CDR2 YYREEE (reference sequence). The CDR3 spans 15 residues. The CDR3 sequence is CASSGQAPYNSPLHF.

This CDR3 is CASSQGAYGYTF. This chain links TRBV3-1 with TRBJ1-2. Germline V gives CDR1 LGHDT, CDR2 YNNKEL (reference sequence). The CDR3 is made up of 12 amino acids.

The chain recombines TRBV20-1 with TRBJ2-3. CDR1 is DFQATT, CDR2 SNEGSKA, per germline (reference sequence). The CDR3 has 14 residues. CDR3 residues: CSARDVWGTDTQYF.

J is TRBJ1-2 and V is TRBV12-3 or TRBV12-4; TCRdb lists TRBD1, though no DNA is available to test this call. This CDR3 is 13 amino acids long. The CDR3 is CASSPTDSYGYTF.